This TCR beta chain originates from a study of radiation and T cells in renal cell carcinoma. The treatment is: 15 Gy SBRT to primary tumor, nephrectomy 4 weeks later. This clone is medium-sized in the sample. Trimming removed 1 base from V and 8 bases from J, with 11 bases in between. CDR1 is SGHAT and CDR2 is FQNNGV in the germline V gene. The CDR3 covers 13 residues. Produced via immunoSEQ multiplex PCR; TCRdb's table is partial and in-frame only. The sample gives approximately 24,000 clones, around 49% of which show up once; 16% is in the top ten. V is TRBV11-2 and J is TRBJ1-1; a possible D gene is TRBD1 (6 bases). The sequence came from a woman aged 45-65 years with renal cell carcinoma. The material was tumor tissue, obtained from a patient whose treatment included radiotherapy and nephrectomy. Here the CDR3 reads CASSLAQGTEAFF. The CDR3 nucleotides are TGTGCCAGCAGCTTAGCCCAAGGGACAGAAGCTTTCTTT.